These 28 T cell receptor beta chains originate from one sample sequenced in a study of human T cells and chemical hapten exposure. Time point of the sample: patch test 1, 2 weeks after DPC sensitization. Treatment specified: therapeutic diphenylcyclopropenone sensitization with weekly scalp DPC. TCRdb processed the RACE reads anew with MiXCR; each CDR3 protein has one entry. The sample contains 180,000 or so distinct CDR3 sequences, about 15% of which appear only once. This sample comprised whole blood, obtained in connection with sensitization to the hapten diphenylcyclopropenone (DPC). The receptors come from a woman aged 25 to 39 with alopecia areata. Some clones in this sample may be carry-over from other donors' samples.

This clonotype was found a few times. This sequence joins TRBV12-3 or TRBV12-4 and TRBJ1-1; D is unresolved. The CDR3 sequence is 14 residues long. V was trimmed by 1 base and J by 6 bases, leaving 12 bases between them. CDR3 nucleotides: TGTGCCAGCAGTTTAGTGTCTCAACGCGCTGAAGCTTTCTTT. Amino acids: CASSLVSQRAEAFF.

The J gene is TRBJ1-2, the V gene TRBV2; 9 nucleotides match TRBD1. Germline V gene sequence: CDR1 SNHLY, CDR2 FYNNEI. The trim removed 9 bases at V and 0 bases at J, leaving 5 bases unmatched. The CDR3 is made up of 14 amino acids. The CDR3 is CARTGTGPNYGYTF. In nucleotides, the CDR3 is TGTGCCAGGACCGGGACAGGGCCTAACTATGGCTACACCTTC.

V usage is TRBV6-5 and J usage is TRBJ1-2, with 8 bases lining up with TRBD1. The V gene end was trimmed by 6 bases and the J gene end by 4 bases; junction bases not matched to a gene: 7. The length of the CDR3 is 14 residues. The V gene's germline CDR1 is MNHEY and CDR2 SVGAGI. The CDR3 DNA follows: TGTGCCAGCAGGCGACAGGGGATAGCCTATGGCTACACCTTC. Its translation: CASRRQGIAYGYTF.

At least ten counts were recorded for this clonotype. This rearrangement joins TRBV6-2 or TRBV6-3 to TRBJ2-1, with 8 bases lining up with TRBD2. This CDR3 has 15 residues. The V segment lost 4 bases and the J segment 7 bases; nucleotides outside the gene matches: 9. Germline V gives CDR1 MNHEY, CDR2 SVGEGT. This chain's CDR3 is CASSLGPGGSNEQFF. In nucleotides, the CDR3 is TGTGCCAGCAGTTTGGGGCCGGGAGGGTCTAATGAGCAGTTCTTC.

This clonotype came up a few times. The rearrangement links TRBV10-3 to TRBJ2-2, with D unresolved. Deletions cut 3 bases from V and 0 bases from J, with 11 bases between. Germline V lookup: CDR1 ENHRY, CDR2 SYGVKD. The CDR3 is 16 residues long. As DNA, the CDR3 is TGTGCCATCAGTGAAAGCCCGTTCGCGAACACCGGGGAGCTGTTTTTT. This translates into CAISESPFANTGELFF.

The chain links TRBV30 to TRBJ2-1, with 7 bases fitting TRBD1. CDR3 length: 14 residues. Germline V CDR1 and CDR2: GTSNPN, SVGIG (reference sequence). V lost 5 bases to trimming and J lost 7 bases; unmatched junction nucleotides: 11. The CDR3 DNA is TGTGCCTGGGCGTACAGGGGAGTATTGAATGAGCAGTTCTTC. It codes for CAWAYRGVLNEQFF.

In its sample, this clonotype was seen a few times. The V gene is TRBV18, the J gene TRBJ2-1, with D possibly being TRBD2 (5 bases). Between the trimmed V and J ends, which lost 1 base and 1 base, there was a span of 8 bases. Germline V gives CDR1 KGHSH, CDR2 LQKENI. The CDR3 extends over 15 amino acids. The CDR3 coding sequence is TGTGCCAGCTCACCACTCGAGGGTTCCTACAATGAGCAGTTCTTC. Translated, it gives CASSPLEGSYNEQFF.

The chain is built from TRBV11-3 and TRBJ2-2; tentative D call: TRBD2 (7 bases). The V end lost 4 bases, the J end lost 7 bases, and 19 bases lay between the germline ends. The CDR3 runs 16 residues. Germline loops: CDR1 SGHNT, CDR2 YENEEA. CDR3 sequence: CASSSPLRGAGGELFF. Written as DNA, the CDR3 is TGTGCCAGCAGCTCCCCGTTACGGGGGGCTGGCGGGGAGCTGTTTTTT.

This clonotype appeared many times. The V call is TRBV12-2, the J call TRBJ1-2; TRBD1 is taken as the D call from the table, unchecked against the DNA. TRBV12-2 is deemed a pseudogene. This CDR3 spans 15 amino acids. CDR3 sequence (DNA): TGTGCAAGTCGTACAAGGGACAGGGGTAACTATGGCTACACCTTC. As protein: CASRTRDRGNYGYTF.

The chain is built from TRBV28 and TRBJ2-3; D is uncertain. Trimming stripped 1 base from V and 4 bases from J, with 12 bases between. Germline assignment: CDR1 MDHEN and CDR2 SYDVKM. The CDR3 consists of 15 residues. The CDR3 nucleotides read TGTGCCAGCAGTTTATTTGGCCGATCGGCAGATACGCAGTATTTT. It encodes CASSLFGRSADTQYF. The variable domain in full, with the rest retrieved from reference TRBV28 and TRBJ2-3, is DVKVTQSSRYLVKRTGEKVFLECVQDMDHENMFWYRQDPGLGLRLIYFSYDVKMKEKGDIPEGYSVSREKKERFSLILESASTNQTSMYLCASSLFGRSADTQYFGPGTRLTVL.

The chain uses TRBV6-2 or TRBV6-3 and TRBJ2-7; tentative D call: TRBD1 (5 bases). The germline V and J ends were trimmed by 5 bases and 2 bases, with 13 bases remaining between them. The CDR3 runs 14 residues. From germline, CDR1 is MNHEY and CDR2 SVGEGT. The CDR3, as DNA: TGTGCCAGCAGTGACAGAGCGTCTACCTACGAGCAGTACTTC. Residues: CASSDRASTYEQYF.

This sequence joins TRBV29-1 and TRBJ2-7; no reliable D call. Between the trimmed V and J ends, which lost 8 bases and 2 bases, there was a span of 16 bases. Germline loops: CDR1 SQVTM, CDR2 ANQGSEA. The CDR3 has 13 amino acids. CDR3 residues: CSQPPYTTYEQYF. DNA of the CDR3: TGCAGCCAGCCACCATATACTACCTACGAGCAGTACTTC.

The CDR3 bases are TGTGCCAGCAGCTCACTAATGGCAATTAGCACAGATACGCAGTATTTT. Protein product: CASSSLMAISTDTQYF. This sequence joins TRBV11-2 and TRBJ2-3; D remains ambiguous. Trimming took 4 bases from V and 0 from J, leaving 14 bases between them. The CDR3 extends over 16 amino acids. The V gene's germline CDR1 is SGHAT and CDR2 FQNNGV.

In this sample, this clonotype turned up once. V usage is TRBV28 and J usage is TRBJ2-1; D might be TRBD2 (5 bases). Trimming stripped 4 bases from V and 14 bases from J, with 12 bases between. CDR3 length equals 11 residues. The germline V gene encodes CDR1 MDHEN and CDR2 SYDVKM. The CDR3 here is CASSSGVFKFF. CDR3 DNA: TGTGCCAGCAGTTCCGGGGTATTCAAGTTCTTC.

This clonotype came up many times. CDR3 bases: TGTGCCAGCAGCTTTTCCGAGAACACTGAAGCTTTCTTT. Translation: CASSFSENTEAFF. The chain employs TRBV14 and TRBJ1-1; no clear D. V was cut by 5 bases and J by 1 base, with 8 bases left in between. The germline CDR1 and CDR2 sequences are SGHDN and FVKESK. The CDR3 totals 13 residues.

This clonotype came up once. The gene calls are TRBV15 and TRBJ2-2; 7 bases match TRBD2. The CDR3 length is 16 residues. Germline CDR1 reads LNHNV; CDR2 reads YYDKDF (reference sequence). J lost 4 bases, V lost 0 bases, and 5 bases had no gene match. CDR3 sequence: CATSRDAGVITGELFF. The CDR3, as DNA: TGTGCCACCAGCAGAGACGCGGGAGTTATCACCGGGGAGCTGTTTTTT.

The table lists this clonotype with a few counts. V is TRBV11-2 and J is TRBJ2-1; D unclear. Per the germline V gene, CDR1 is SGHAT and CDR2 is FQNNGV. V shed 2 bases and J shed 7 bases, with 3 bases lying between them. CDR3 size: 11 residues. The CDR3 loop reads CASSLMNEQFF. Written as DNA, the CDR3 is TGTGCCAGCAGCTTAATGAATGAGCAGTTCTTC.

The chain recombines TRBV7-2 with TRBJ1-6; D gene ambiguous. Germline lookup yields CDR1 SGHTA and CDR2 FQGNSA. The V end was cut by 2 bases, the J end by 8 bases, with 4 bases between. The CDR3 covers 12 residues. The CDR3 nucleotides read TGTGCCAGCAGCTTAAGATATTCACCCCTCCACTTT. This encodes CASSLRYSPLHF.

The chain has TRBV20-1 and TRBJ2-1, with a possible D match to TRBD1 (7 bases). Trimming cost V 5 bases and J 8 bases, with 19 bases left between them. Germline loops: CDR1 DFQATT, CDR2 SNEGSKA (reference sequence). The CDR3 totals 14 residues. DNA for the CDR3: TGCAGTGCTCGGCCAGGGGGGAAGGGGGATGAGCAGTTCTTC. Translating it yields CSARPGGKGDEQFF.

The J gene is TRBJ1-6, the V gene TRBV20-1; 10 positions agree with TRBD1. The germline gives CDR1 DFQATT, CDR2 SNEGSKA (reference sequence). The length of the CDR3 is 16 residues. V dropped 5 bases and J dropped 0; count of bases not matched to a gene: 4. This chain's CDR3 is CSAARTGGSYNSPLHF. CDR3 sequence (DNA): TGCAGTGCTGCCCGGACAGGGGGCTCCTATAATTCACCCCTCCACTTT.

The J gene is TRBJ1-1, the V gene TRBV28; D is possibly TRBD1 (5 bases). Per the germline V gene, CDR1 is MDHEN and CDR2 is SYDVKM. The CDR3 is 13 residues long. V was cut by 5 bases and J by 1 base, with 8 bases left in between. The CDR3 bases are TGTGCCAGCAGTCCGGGGACGAACACTGAAGCTTTCTTT. As protein: CASSPGTNTEAFF. Drawing the rest from reference TRBV28 and TRBJ1-1, the complete variable domain is DVKVTQSSRYLVKRTGEKVFLECVQDMDHENMFWYRQDPGLGLRLIYFSYDVKMKEKGDIPEGYSVSREKKERFSLILESASTNQTSMYLCASSPGTNTEAFFGQGTRLTVV.

This chain joins TRBV7-2 and TRBJ1-2, with D unresolved. The CDR3 is 13 residues long. Trimming left V 6 bases short and J 7 bases short, with 15 bases between. Germline CDR1 and CDR2: SGHTA and FQGNSA. CDR3 nucleotides: TGTGCCAGCAGGACCTACGCGGATCTTGGCTACACCTTC. It specifies CASRTYADLGYTF.

The V call is TRBV20-1, the J call TRBJ2-1; D is ambiguous. V was trimmed by 4 bases and J by 4 bases, leaving 5 bases between them. Germline loops: CDR1 DFQATT, CDR2 SNEGSKA (reference sequence). The CDR3 contains 11 residues. CDR3 nucleotides: TGCAGTGCTAAGAGATACAATGAGCAGTTCTTC. Its translation: CSAKRYNEQFF.

This clonotype was found a few times. This chain links TRBV12-5 with TRBJ1-2, with TRBD1 matching over 8 bases. CDR3 length: 14 residues. The V and J ends lost 7 bases and 2 bases, in that order; junction bases with no gene match: 6. From germline, CDR1 is LGHNT and CDR2 FRNRAP. CDR3 coding DNA: TGTGCTAGTGACAGGGGGACTCCGAACTATGGCTACACCTTC. Translating gives CASDRGTPNYGYTF. Variable domain in full (rest from reference TRBV12-5 and TRBJ1-2): DARVTQTPRHKVTEMGQEVTMRCQPILGHNTVFWYRQTMMQGLELLAYFRNRAPLDDSGMPKDRFSAEMPDATLATLKIQPSEPRDSAVYFCASDRGTPNYGYTFGSGTRLTVV.

This chain uses TRBV15 with TRBJ2-3, with D unclear. The V and J ends lost 3 bases and 0 bases respectively, with 1 base between them. Germline CDR1 and CDR2: LNHNV and YYDKDF (reference sequence). The CDR3 contains 12 residues. The CDR3: CATSRSTDTQYF. Written as DNA, the CDR3 is TGTGCCACCAGCAGGAGCACAGATACGCAGTATTTT. The whole variable domain, remainder taken from reference TRBV15 and TRBJ2-3, is DAMVIQNPRYQVTQFGKPVTLSCSQTLNHNVMYWYQQKSSQAPKLLFHYYDKDFNNEADTPDNFQSRRPNTSFCFLDIRSPGLGDTAMYLCATSRSTDTQYFGPGTRLTVL.

The chain employs TRBV18 and TRBJ1-3; D not resolved. Looked up from germline, CDR1 is KGHSH and CDR2 is LQKENI. Trimming stripped 3 bases from V and 9 bases from J, with 15 bases between. The CDR3 has 14 residues. DNA of the CDR3: TGTGCCAGCTCACCTCCGGCGGGGTCGACCACCATATATTTT. It codes for CASSPPAGSTTIYF.

The CDR3: CASSPKVHFLEQFF. For the CDR3, the DNA is TGCGCCAGCAGCCCAAAGGTCCACTTCCTTGAGCAGTTCTTC. This chain connects TRBV5-1 to TRBJ2-1; D is unclear. The CDR3 has 14 amino acids. Trimming pared 4 bases from V and 9 bases from J, leaving 17 bases between. The germline CDR1 and CDR2 sequences are SGHRS and YFSETQ.

This clonotype showed up just a few times. The rearrangement joins TRBV28 to TRBJ2-5; D could derive from TRBD1 or TRBD2 (6 bases each). The V gene lost 6 bases and the J gene lost 5 bases, with 16 bases spanning the gap. The CDR3 totals 14 residues. Germline CDR1 is MDHEN and CDR2 is SYDVKM. The CDR3 region is CASSFLGGGETQYF. CDR3 nucleotide sequence: TGTGCCAGCAGCTTCTTGGGGGGCGGCGAGACCCAGTACTTC.